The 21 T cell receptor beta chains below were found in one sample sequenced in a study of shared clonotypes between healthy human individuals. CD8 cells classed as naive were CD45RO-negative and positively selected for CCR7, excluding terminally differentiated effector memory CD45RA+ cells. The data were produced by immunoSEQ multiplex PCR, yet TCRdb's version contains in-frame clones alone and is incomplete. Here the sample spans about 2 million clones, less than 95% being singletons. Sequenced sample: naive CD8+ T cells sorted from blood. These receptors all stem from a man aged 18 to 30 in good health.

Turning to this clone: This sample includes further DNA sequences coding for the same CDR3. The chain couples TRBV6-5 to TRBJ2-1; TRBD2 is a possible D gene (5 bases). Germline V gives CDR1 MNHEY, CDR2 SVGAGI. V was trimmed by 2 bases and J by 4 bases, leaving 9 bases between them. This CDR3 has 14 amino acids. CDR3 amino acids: CASSYREGYNEQFF. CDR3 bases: TGTGCCAGCAGTTACCGGGAAGGTTACAATGAGCAGTTCTTC.

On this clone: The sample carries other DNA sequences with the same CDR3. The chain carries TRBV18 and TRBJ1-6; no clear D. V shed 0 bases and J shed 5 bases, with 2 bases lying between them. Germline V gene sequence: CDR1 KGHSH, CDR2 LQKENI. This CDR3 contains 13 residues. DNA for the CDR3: TGTGCCAGCTCACCACCTGATAATTCACCCCTCCACTTT. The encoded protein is CASSPPDNSPLHF.

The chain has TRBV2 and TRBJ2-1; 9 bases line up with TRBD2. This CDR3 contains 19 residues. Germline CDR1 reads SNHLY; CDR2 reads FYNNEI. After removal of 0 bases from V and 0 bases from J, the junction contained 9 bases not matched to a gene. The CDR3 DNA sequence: TGTGCCAGCAGTGAAGCGCGGGAGGGAGCGGAGAGCTCCTACAATGAGCAGTTCTTC. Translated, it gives CASSEAREGAESSYNEQFF.

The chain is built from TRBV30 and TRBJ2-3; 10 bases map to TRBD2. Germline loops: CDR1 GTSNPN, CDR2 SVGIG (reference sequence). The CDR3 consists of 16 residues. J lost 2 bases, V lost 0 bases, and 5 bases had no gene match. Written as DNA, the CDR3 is TGTGCCTGGAGTGTAATGGGGACTAGCGACACAGATACGCAGTATTTT. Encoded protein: CAWSVMGTSDTDTQYF.

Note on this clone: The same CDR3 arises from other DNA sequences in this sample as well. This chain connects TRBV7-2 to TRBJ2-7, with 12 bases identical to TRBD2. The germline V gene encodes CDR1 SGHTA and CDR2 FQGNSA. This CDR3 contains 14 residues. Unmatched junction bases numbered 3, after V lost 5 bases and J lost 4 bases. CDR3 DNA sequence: TGTGCCAGCAGCCCTGGGACTAGCGGGTACGAGCAGTACTTC. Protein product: CASSPGTSGYEQYF.

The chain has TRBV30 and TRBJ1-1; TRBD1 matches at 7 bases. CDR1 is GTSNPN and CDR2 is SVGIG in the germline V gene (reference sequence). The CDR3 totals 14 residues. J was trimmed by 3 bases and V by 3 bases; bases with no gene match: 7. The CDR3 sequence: CAWSLGQVDTEAFF. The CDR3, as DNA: TGTGCCTGGAGCCTAGGACAGGTGGACACTGAAGCTTTCTTT.

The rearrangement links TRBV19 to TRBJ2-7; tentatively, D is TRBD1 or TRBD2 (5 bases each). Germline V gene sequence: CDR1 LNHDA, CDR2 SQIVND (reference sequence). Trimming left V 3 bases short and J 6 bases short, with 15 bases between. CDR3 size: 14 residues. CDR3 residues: CASSMGVGGFEQYF. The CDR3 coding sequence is TGTGCCAGTAGTATGGGAGTTGGGGGTTTCGAGCAGTACTTC.

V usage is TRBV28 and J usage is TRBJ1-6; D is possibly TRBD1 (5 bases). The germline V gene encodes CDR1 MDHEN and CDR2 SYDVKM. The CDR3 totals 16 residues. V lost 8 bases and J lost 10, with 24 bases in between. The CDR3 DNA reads TGTGCCAGCTACGGGGACGATGGCATGCAGTCATCACCCCTCCACTTT. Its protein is CASYGDDGMQSSPLHF. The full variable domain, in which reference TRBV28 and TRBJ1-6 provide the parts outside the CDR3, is DVKVTQSSRYLVKRTGEKVFLECVQDMDHENMFWYRQDPGLGLRLIYFSYDVKMKEKGDIPEGYSVSREKKERFSLILESASTNQTSMYLCASYGDDGMQSSPLHFGNGTRLTVT.

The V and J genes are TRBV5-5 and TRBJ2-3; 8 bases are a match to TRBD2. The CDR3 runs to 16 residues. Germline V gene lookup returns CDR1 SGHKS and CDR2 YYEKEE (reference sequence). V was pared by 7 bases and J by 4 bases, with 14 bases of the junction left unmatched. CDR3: CASYPGTSRGADTQYF. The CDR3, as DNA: TGTGCCAGCTACCCCGGGACTAGTCGGGGCGCAGATACGCAGTATTTT.

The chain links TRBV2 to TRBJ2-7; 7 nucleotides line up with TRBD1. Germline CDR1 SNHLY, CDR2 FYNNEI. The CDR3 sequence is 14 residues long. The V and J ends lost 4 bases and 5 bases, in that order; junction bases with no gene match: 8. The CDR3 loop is CASSVSTGIHEQYF. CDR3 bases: TGTGCCAGCAGTGTATCGACAGGGATCCACGAGCAGTACTTC.

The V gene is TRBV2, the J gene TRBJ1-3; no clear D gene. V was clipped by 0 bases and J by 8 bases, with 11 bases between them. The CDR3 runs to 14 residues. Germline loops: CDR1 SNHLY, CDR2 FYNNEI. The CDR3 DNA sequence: TGTGCCAGCAGTGAAGCGAGTCCGGTTGACACCATATATTTT. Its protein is CASSEASPVDTIYF.

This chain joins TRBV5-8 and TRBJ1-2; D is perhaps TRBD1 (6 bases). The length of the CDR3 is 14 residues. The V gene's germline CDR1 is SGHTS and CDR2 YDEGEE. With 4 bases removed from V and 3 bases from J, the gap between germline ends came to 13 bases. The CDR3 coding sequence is TGTGCCAGCAGCCAAATCGGGGGCGACTATGGCTACACCTTC. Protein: CASSQIGGDYGYTF.

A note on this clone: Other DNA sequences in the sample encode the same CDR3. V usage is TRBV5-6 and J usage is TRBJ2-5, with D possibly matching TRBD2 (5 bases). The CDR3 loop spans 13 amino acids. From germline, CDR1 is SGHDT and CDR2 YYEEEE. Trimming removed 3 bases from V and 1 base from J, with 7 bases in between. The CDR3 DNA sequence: TGTGCCAGCAGCTCGGGAATCCAAGAGACCCAGTACTTC. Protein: CASSSGIQETQYF.

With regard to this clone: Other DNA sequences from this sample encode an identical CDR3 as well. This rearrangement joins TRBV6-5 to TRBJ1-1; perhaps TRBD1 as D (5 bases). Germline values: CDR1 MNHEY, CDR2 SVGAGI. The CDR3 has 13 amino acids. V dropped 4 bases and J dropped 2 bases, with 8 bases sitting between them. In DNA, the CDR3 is TGTGCCAGCAGTTTGGGGCCCAACACTGAAGCTTTCTTT. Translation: CASSLGPNTEAFF.

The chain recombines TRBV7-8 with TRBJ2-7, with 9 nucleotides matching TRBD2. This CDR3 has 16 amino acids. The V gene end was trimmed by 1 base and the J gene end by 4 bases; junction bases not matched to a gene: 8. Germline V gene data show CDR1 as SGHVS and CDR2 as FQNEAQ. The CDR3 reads CASSLEGGGALYEQYF. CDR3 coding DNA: TGTGCCAGCAGCTTAGAAGGCGGGGGGGCCTTATACGAGCAGTACTTC.

The CDR3 spells CASSHARDGNSPLHF. The CDR3 nucleotides are TGTGCCAGCAGCCACGCCCGGGACGGTAATTCACCCCTCCACTTT. This chain links TRBV14 with TRBJ1-6; tentatively, D is TRBD1 (5 bases). V was pared by 3 bases and J by 6 bases, with 12 bases between. The CDR3 runs to 15 residues. Germline CDR1 reads SGHDN; CDR2 reads FVKESK. Combining the CDR3 with reference TRBV14 and TRBJ1-6 gives the whole variable domain EAGVTQFPSHSVIEKGQTVTLRCDPISGHDNLYWYRRVMGKEIKFLLHFVKESKQDESGMPNNRFLAERTGGTYSTLKVQPAELEDSGVYFCASSHARDGNSPLHFGNGTRLTVT.

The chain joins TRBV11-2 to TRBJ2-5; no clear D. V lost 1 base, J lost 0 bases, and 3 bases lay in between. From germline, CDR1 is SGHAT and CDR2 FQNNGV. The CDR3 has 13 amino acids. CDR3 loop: CASSLVDQETQYF. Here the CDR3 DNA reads TGTGCCAGCAGCTTAGTAGACCAAGAGACCCAGTACTTC.

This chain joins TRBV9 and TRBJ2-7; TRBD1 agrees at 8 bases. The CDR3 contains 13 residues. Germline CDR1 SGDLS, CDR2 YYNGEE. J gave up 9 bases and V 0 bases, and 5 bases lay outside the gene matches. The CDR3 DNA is TGTGCCAGCAGCGTAGGACTAACAGGGGGGCAGTACTTC. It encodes CASSVGLTGGQYF.

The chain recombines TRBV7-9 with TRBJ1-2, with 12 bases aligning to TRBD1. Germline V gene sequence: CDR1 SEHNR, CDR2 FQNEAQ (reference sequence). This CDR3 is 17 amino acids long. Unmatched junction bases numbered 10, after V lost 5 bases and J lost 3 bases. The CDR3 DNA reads TGTGCCAGCAGCCCCGGGACAGGGGGCGCGGATGACTATGGCTACACCTTC. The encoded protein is CASSPGTGGADDYGYTF. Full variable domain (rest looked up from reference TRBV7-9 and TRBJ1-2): DTGVSQNPRHKITKRGQNVTFRCDPISEHNRLYWYRQTLGQGPEFLTYFQNEAQLEKSRLLSDRFSAERPKGSFSTLEIQRTEQGDSAMYLCASSPGTGGADDYGYTFGSGTRLTVV.

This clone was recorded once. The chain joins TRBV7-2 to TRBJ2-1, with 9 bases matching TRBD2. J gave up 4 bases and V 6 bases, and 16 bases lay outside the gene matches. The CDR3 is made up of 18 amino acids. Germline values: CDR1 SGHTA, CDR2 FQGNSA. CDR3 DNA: TGTGCCAGCAGGCCAGCGGGAGGACCTAGTTTAGGTTACAATGAGCAGTTCTTC. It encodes CASRPAGGPSLGYNEQFF. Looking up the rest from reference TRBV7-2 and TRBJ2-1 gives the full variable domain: GAGVSQSPSNKVTEKGKDVELRCDPISGHTALYWYRQSLGQGLEFLIYFQGNSAPDKSGLPSDRFSAERTGGSVSTLTIQRTQQEDSAVYLCASRPAGGPSLGYNEQFFGPGTRLTVL.

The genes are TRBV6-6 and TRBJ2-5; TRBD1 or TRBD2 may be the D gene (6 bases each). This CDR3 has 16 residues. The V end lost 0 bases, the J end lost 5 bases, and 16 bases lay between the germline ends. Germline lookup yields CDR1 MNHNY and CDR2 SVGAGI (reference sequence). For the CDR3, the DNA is TGTGCCAGCAGTTACTCGAATACGGGGGCAGGGGAGACCCAGTACTTC. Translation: CASSYSNTGAGETQYF.